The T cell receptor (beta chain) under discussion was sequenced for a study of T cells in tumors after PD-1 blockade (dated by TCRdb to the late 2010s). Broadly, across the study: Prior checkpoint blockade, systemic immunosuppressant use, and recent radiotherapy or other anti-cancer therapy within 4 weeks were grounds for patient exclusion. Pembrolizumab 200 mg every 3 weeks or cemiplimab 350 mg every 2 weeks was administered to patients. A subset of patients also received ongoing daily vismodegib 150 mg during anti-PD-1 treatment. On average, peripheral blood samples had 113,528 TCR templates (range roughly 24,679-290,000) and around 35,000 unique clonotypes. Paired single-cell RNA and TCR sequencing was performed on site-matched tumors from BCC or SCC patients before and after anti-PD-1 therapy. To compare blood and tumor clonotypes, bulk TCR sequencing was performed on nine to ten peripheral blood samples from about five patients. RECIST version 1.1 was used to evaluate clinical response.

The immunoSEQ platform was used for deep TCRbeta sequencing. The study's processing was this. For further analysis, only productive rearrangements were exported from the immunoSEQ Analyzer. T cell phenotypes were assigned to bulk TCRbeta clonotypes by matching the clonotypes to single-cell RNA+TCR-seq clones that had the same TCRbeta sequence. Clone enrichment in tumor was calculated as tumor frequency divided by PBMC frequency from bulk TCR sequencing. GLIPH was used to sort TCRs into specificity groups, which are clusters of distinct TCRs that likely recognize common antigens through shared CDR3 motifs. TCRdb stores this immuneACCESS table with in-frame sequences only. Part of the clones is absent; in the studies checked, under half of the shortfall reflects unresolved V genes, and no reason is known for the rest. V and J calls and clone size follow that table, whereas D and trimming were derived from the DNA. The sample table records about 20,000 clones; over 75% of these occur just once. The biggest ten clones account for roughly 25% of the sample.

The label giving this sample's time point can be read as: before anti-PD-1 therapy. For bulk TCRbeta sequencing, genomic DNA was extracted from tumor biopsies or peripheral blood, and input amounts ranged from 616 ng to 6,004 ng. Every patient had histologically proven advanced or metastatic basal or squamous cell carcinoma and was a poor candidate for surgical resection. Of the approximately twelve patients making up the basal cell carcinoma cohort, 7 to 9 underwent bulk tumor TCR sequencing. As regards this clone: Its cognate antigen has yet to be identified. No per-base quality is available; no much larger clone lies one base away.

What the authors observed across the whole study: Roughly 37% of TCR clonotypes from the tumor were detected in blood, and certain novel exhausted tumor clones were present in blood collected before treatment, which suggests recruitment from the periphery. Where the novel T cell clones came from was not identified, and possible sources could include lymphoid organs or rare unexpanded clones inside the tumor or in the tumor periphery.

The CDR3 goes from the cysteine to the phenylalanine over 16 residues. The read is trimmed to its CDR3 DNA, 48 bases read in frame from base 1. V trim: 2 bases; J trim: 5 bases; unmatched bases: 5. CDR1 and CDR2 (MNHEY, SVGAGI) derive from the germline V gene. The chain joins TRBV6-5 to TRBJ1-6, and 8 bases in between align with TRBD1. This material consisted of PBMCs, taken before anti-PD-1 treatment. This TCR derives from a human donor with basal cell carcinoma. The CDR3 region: CASSYAGTGDNSPLHF. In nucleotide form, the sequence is TGTGCCAGCAGTTACGCCGGGACAGGAGATAATTCACCCCTCCACTTT.